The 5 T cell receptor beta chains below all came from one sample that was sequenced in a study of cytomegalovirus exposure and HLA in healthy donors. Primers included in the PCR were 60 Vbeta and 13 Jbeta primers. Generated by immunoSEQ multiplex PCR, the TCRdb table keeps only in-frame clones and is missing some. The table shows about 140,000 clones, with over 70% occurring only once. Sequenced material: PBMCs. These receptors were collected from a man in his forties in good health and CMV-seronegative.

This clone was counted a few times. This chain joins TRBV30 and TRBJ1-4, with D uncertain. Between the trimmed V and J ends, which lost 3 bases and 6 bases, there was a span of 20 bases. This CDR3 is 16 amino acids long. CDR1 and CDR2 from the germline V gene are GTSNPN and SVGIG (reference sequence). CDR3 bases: TGTGCCTGGAGCCCCAATGGGGTTGGAGGACATGAAAAACTGTTTTTT. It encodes CAWSPNGVGGHEKLFF. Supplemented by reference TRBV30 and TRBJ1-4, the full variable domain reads SQTIHQWPATLVQPVGSPLSLECTVEGTSNPNLYWYRQAAGRGLQLLFYSVGIGQISSEVPQNLSASRPQDRQFILSSKKLLLSDSGFYLCAWSPNGVGGHEKLFFGSGTQLSVL.

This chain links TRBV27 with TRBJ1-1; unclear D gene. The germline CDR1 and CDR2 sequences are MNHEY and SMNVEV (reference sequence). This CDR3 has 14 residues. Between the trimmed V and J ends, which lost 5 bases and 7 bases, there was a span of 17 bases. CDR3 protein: CASSHMPTLYEAFF. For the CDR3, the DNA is TGTGCCAGCAGTCATATGCCCACCCTCTATGAAGCTTTCTTT.

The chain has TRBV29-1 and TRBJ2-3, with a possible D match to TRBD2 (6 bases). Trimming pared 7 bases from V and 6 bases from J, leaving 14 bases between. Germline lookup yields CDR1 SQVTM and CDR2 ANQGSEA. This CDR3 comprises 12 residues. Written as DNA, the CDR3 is TGCAGCGGACAGCGGGCAAGGGATACGCAGTATTTT. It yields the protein CSGQRARDTQYF.

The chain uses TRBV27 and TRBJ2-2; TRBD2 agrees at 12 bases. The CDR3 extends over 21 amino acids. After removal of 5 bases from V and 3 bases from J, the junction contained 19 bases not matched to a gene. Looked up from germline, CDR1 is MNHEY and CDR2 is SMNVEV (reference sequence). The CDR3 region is CASSPTSGSVSPFVYTGELFF. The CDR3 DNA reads TGTGCCAGCAGTCCGACTAGCGGGAGTGTTTCCCCGTTCGTTTACACCGGGGAGCTGTTTTTT.

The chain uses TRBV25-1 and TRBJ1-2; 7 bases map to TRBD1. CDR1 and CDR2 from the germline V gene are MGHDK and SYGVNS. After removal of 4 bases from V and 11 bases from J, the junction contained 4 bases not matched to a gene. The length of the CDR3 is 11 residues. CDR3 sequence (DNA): TGTGCCAGCAGTGGGGACAGCGGTTACACCTTC. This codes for CASSGDSGYTF.